The 15 T cell receptor beta chains reported below all come from one sample, sequenced in a study of T cell responses to AZD1222 COVID-19 vaccine. Measured with immunoSEQ multiplex PCR; TCRdb has only the in-frame clones, and not every one. The table has 120,000 or so clones, roughly 89% seen once. The source material was peripheral blood, sampled on day 0 of AZD1222 vaccination. These TCRs come from an adult in good health.

The chain employs TRBV3-1 (or the pseudogene TRBV3-2) and TRBJ2-3; TRBD2 agrees at 15 bases. The V gene end was trimmed by 1 base and the J gene end by 1 base; junction bases not matched to a gene: 6. Germline assignment: CDR1 LGHDT and CDR2 YNNKEL (reference sequence). The CDR3 has 19 residues. DNA for the CDR3: TGTGCCAGCAGCCAAGCCGGGACTAGCGGGGGGCGGCGCACAGATACGCAGTATTTT. Its translation is CASSQAGTSGGRRTDTQYF.

This chain links TRBV10-3 with TRBJ1-6; D remains ambiguous. With 3 bases removed from V and 10 bases from J, the gap between germline ends came to 10 bases. The germline gives CDR1 ENHRY, CDR2 SYGVKD. The length of the CDR3 is 13 residues. CDR3 protein: CAISDELRSPLHF. DNA for the CDR3: TGTGCCATCAGTGATGAACTCCGATCACCCCTCCACTTT.

This clone has only a few counts. The chain recombines TRBV5-6 with TRBJ1-5, with 7 bases aligning to TRBD1. The CDR3 runs to 15 residues. From germline, CDR1 is SGHDT and CDR2 YYEEEE. After removal of 0 bases from V and 0 bases from J, the junction contained 0 bases not matched to a gene. The DNA for the CDR3 is TGTGCCAGCAGCTTGGGACAGGGTAGCAATCAGCCCCAGCATTTT. Encoded protein: CASSLGQGSNQPQHF.

The chain is built from TRBV18 and TRBJ1-4, with D uncertain. V lost 2 bases, J lost 8 bases, and 12 bases lay in between. The CDR3 contains 14 residues. From germline, CDR1 is KGHSH and CDR2 LQKENI. The DNA of the CDR3 is TGTGCCAGCTCACCAGAAGGGTACGGCGAAAAACTGTTTTTT. Translated: CASSPEGYGEKLFF.

The chain couples TRBV6-1 to TRBJ2-2, with a weak D call TRBD1 (5 bases). Germline V CDR1 and CDR2: MNHNS, SASEGT. V was trimmed by 4 bases and J by 1 base, leaving 13 bases between them. The CDR3 contains 16 residues. CDR3 DNA: TGTGCCAGCAGTGTCCCTAGGACACTGAACACCGGGGAGCTGTTTTTT. Translation gives CASSVPRTLNTGELFF.

The gene calls are TRBV7-2 and TRBJ2-1; 8 nucleotides line up with TRBD2. The germline gives CDR1 SGHTA, CDR2 FQGNSA. The CDR3 is made up of 15 amino acids. V dropped 3 bases and J dropped 4; count of bases not matched to a gene: 5. This chain's CDR3 is CASSLGGRSYNEQFF. In DNA, the CDR3 is TGTGCCAGCAGCTTGGGCGGGAGGTCTTACAATGAGCAGTTCTTC.

J is TRBJ2-5 and V is TRBV5-1; 8 nucleotides match TRBD1. The trim removed 3 bases at V and 1 base at J, leaving 5 bases unmatched. Germline CDR1 is SGHRS and CDR2 is YFSETQ. The CDR3 covers 15 residues. CDR3 bases: TGCGCCAGCAGCTGGGAAGGACAGGGCCAAGAGACCCAGTACTTC. Encoded protein: CASSWEGQGQETQYF.

The rearrangement uses TRBV9 and TRBJ2-2; D gene unclear. CDR1 and CDR2 (germline): SGDLS, YYNGEE. The CDR3 is 15 amino acids. Trimming removed 2 bases from V and 5 bases from J, with 13 bases in between. The CDR3 DNA follows: TGTGCCAGCAGCGTCGGTCTAGATTTTACCGGGGAGCTGTTTTTT. Residues: CASSVGLDFTGELFF.

The CDR3 sequence: CASSLDGTATGELFF. The CDR3 DNA reads TGCGCCAGCAGCTTGGACGGGACAGCCACCGGGGAGCTGTTTTTT. The chain uses TRBV5-1 and TRBJ2-2; 7 bases map to TRBD1. The J segment lost 4 bases and the V segment lost 0 bases, leaving 3 bases of the junction unmatched. Germline V gives CDR1 SGHRS, CDR2 YFSETQ. This CDR3 region has 15 residues.

V usage is TRBV10-1 and J usage is TRBJ1-2; unclear D gene. The length of the CDR3 is 13 residues. Germline loops: CDR1 WNHNN, CDR2 SYGVQD (reference sequence). Trimming took 0 bases from V and 5 from J, leaving 7 bases between them. The CDR3 loop is CASSESLIYGYTF. Here the CDR3 DNA reads TGCGCCAGCAGTGAGTCGTTGATTTATGGCTACACCTTC.

The chain combines TRBV2 with TRBJ1-1; no clear D gene. Per germline, CDR1 SNHLY and CDR2 FYNNEI. Trimming cost V 4 bases and J 1 base, with 7 bases left between them. The CDR3 spans 13 residues. The CDR3: CASSGEENTEAFF. The CDR3 DNA is TGTGCCAGCAGTGGCGAGGAGAACACTGAAGCTTTCTTT.

The chain recombines TRBV5-1 with TRBJ1-6; unclear D gene. CDR1 and CDR2 (germline): SGHRS, YFSETQ. V shed 0 bases and J shed 5 bases, with 3 bases lying between them. The CDR3 is 13 amino acids. CDR3: CASSLANNSPLHF. Written as DNA, the CDR3 is TGCGCCAGCAGCTTGGCTAATAATTCACCCCTCCACTTT. The full variable domain, in which reference TRBV5-1 and TRBJ1-6 provide the parts outside the CDR3, is KAGVTQTPRYLIKTRGQQVTLSCSPISGHRSVSWYQQTPGQGLQFLFEYFSETQRNKGNFPGRFSGRQFSNSRSEMNVSTLELGDSALYLCASSLANNSPLHFGNGTRLTVT.

This chain connects TRBV5-1 to TRBJ2-7; D gene unclear. The V end was cut by 4 bases, the J end by 4 bases, with 24 bases between. The CDR3 has 17 residues. Germline CDR1 SGHRS, CDR2 YFSETQ. CDR3 protein: CASSRVGVGSLEYEQYF. CDR3 DNA sequence: TGCGCCAGCAGCCGAGTGGGCGTAGGCTCTCTAGAATACGAGCAGTACTTC.

The chain couples TRBV3-1 (or the pseudogene TRBV3-2) to TRBJ1-1; D unclear. Trimming cost V 4 bases and J 11 bases, with 11 bases left between them. Germline V gene lookup returns CDR1 LGHDT and CDR2 YNNKEL (reference sequence). There are 11 residues in the CDR3. CDR3 in amino acids: CASSLRGSAFF. CDR3 bases: TGTGCCAGCAGCCTAAGAGGGTCGGCTTTCTTT.

The chain joins TRBV12-3 or TRBV12-4 to TRBJ1-2; TRBD1 might be the D (6 bases). CDR3 size: 12 residues. Trimming pared 3 bases from V and 7 bases from J, leaving 9 bases between. The DNA for the CDR3 is TGTGCCAGCAGTTTTGCAGGGGCTGGCTACACCTTC. Residues: CASSFAGAGYTF.